Each of the 28 T cell receptor beta chains below was sequenced from the same sample in a study of CD8+ T cells in alopecia areata. Once RNA had been extracted, it was reverse transcribed into cDNA to act as the sequencing template. TCRdb keeps only in-frame clones here, not all; method: immunoSEQ multiplex PCR. Recorded here are approximately 300,000 clones, none singletons. CD4, CD8alpha, NKG2D, NKG2ACE and other markers guided sorting of pooled cutaneous lymph node cells. The sequencing sample was made of CD4+ T cells sorted from a lymph node. These receptors all stem from a C3H/HeJ mouse with alopecia areata. For this strain, the MHC haplotype corresponds to H2-k.

This clone was seen more than once but under ten times. Genes and germline are mouse. The read finishes 4 residues shy of the CDR3 end, and the germline J gene is used to complete it. This rearrangement joins TRBV5 to TRBJ2-2; 8 nucleotides line up with TRBD2. The CDR3 covers 17 residues. The germline V gene has CDR1 LGHNA and CDR2 YNLKQL (reference sequence). The junction had 3 bases not matched to a gene; V was cut back by 0 bases and J by 0 bases. The DNA read from the CDR3 is TGTGCCAGCAGCCAAGATTTGGGGGGGACAAACACCGGG. Protein product: CASSQDLGGTNTG. The entire CDR3 is CASSQDLGGTNTGQLYF.

This clone appeared a few times. The germline and genes are mouse ones. Coverage ceases 4 residues before the CDR3 finishes, and the germline J gene fills in the end. Other DNA sequences within the sample encode an identical CDR3. The chain is built from TRBV13-1 and TRBJ2-7; maybe TRBD2 (7 bases). Germline V gene data show CDR1 as NSHNY and CDR2 as SYGAGN. This CDR3 is 14 amino acids long. Trimming took off 2 bases at V and 1 base at J, with 10 bases between the two ends. CDR3 protein: CASSERGASYEQYF. CDR3 DNA, as far as it was read: TGTGCCAGCAGTGAACGGGGGGCGTCCTAT.

In this sample, this clone turned up a few times. Genes and germline are mouse. The read gets to within 4 residues of the CDR3 end, and the germline J gene fills in the rest. This rearrangement joins TRBV13-1 to TRBJ2-3; 9 bases match TRBD2. Trimming took 1 base from V and 0 from J; bases not matched to a gene: 3. Germline values: CDR1 NSHNY, CDR2 SYGAGN. This CDR3 region has 16 residues. This CDR3 is CASSDYLGGSAETLYF. CDR3 bases read: TGTGCCAGCAGTGATTACCTGGGGGGGAGTGCAGAA.

This clone was seen a few times. Gene names follow the mouse nomenclature. The DNA ends 3 residues before the CDR3 does, and the rest of the CDR3 is filled in from the germline J gene. The V and J genes are TRBV1 and TRBJ1-6; 9 bases agree with TRBD1. TRBJ1-6 belongs to the ORF category, with a function that is uncertain. Trimming at V came to 3 bases and at J to 4 bases, leaving 4 bases not matched to a gene. This CDR3 comprises 16 residues. Per germline, CDR1 NSQYPW and CDR2 LRSPGD (reference sequence). The CDR3 loop reads CTCSATGTGYNSPLYF. The CDR3 DNA, read in part, is TGCACCTGCAGTGCGACCGGGACAGGGTATAATTCGCCC.

This clone was observed a handful of times. Gene and germline names: mouse. The observed sequence ends 4 residues before the CDR3 terminus, with the missing tail filled in from the germline J gene. Other DNA sequences in the sample encode the same CDR3. The chain combines TRBV5 with TRBJ2-3; D is ambiguous. Germline CDR1 is LGHNA and CDR2 is YNLKQL (reference sequence). Trimming shortened V by 0 bases and J by 3 bases, and 4 bases separated the two germline ends. The CDR3 has 13 amino acids. The DNA read from the CDR3 is TGTGCCAGCAGCCAAGAAGGGGCAGAA. It yields the protein CASSQEGAE. The full CDR3 reads CASSQEGAETLYF.

This clone was detected only a few times. Any gene name here is a mouse gene name. Read data end 4 residues before the CDR3 end; the end is taken from the germline J gene. The V call is TRBV13-1, the J call TRBJ2-1, with a weak D call TRBD2 (7 bases). The CDR3 length is 15 residues. In germline, CDR1 is NSHNY, CDR2 SYGAGN. CDR3 in amino acids: CASSDGRGAPAEQFF. The sequenced part of the CDR3 DNA is TGTGCCAGCAGTGATGGGCGGGGGGCGCCCGCT.

In regard to this clone: The genes are named according to mouse. The CDR3 end falls 4 residues outside the read, so it is completed with the germline J gene. The rearrangement joins TRBV19 to TRBJ2-7, with 8 positions matching TRBD2. After removal of 6 bases from V and 3 bases from J, the junction contained 5 bases not matched to a gene. Germline V gives CDR1 FNHDT, CDR2 SITEND (reference sequence). There are 13 residues in the CDR3. CDR3 in amino acids: CASNTGGLYEQYF. Partial CDR3 DNA: TGTGCCAGCAATACTGGGGGACTCTAT.

This clone was counted only a few times. The gene symbols are mouse symbols. The part of the CDR3 DNA that was read is TGTGCCAGCAGCGACTGGGGGCCCCAAGAC. Translating it yields CASSDWGPQD. The entire CDR3 sequence reads CASSDWGPQDTQYF. The gene calls are TRBV19 and TRBJ2-5; 9 bases line up with TRBD2. The read is 4 residues too short to cover the CDR3 end, so that end is filled in from the germline J gene. The ends lost 5 bases at V and 2 bases at J; junction bases unmatched: 3. The germline V gene encodes CDR1 FNHDT and CDR2 SITEND (reference sequence). The CDR3 spans 14 residues. The full variable domain, its missing parts supplied by reference TRBV19 and TRBJ2-5, is GGIITQTPKFLIGQEGQKLTLKCQQNFNHDTMYWYRQDSGKGLRLIYYSITENDLQKGDLSEGYDASREKKSSFSLTVTSAQKNEMAVFLCASSDWGPQDTQYFGPGTRLLVL.

In its sample, this clone was seen a few times. Gene names and germline refer to mouse. The read ends 3 residues early relative to the CDR3; the germline J gene fills the gap. The rearrangement joins TRBV1 to TRBJ1-6; the D gene is possibly TRBD1 (6 bases). Being an ORF, TRBJ1-6 has a function that is uncertain. Germline CDR1 is NSQYPW and CDR2 is LRSPGD (reference sequence). The CDR3 has 16 residues. The germline V and J ends were trimmed by 3 bases and 1 base, with 10 bases remaining between them. This CDR3 is CTCSAPGQSYNSPLYF. The CDR3 DNA, read in part, is TGCACCTGCAGTGCGCCGGGACAATCCTATAATTCGCCC.

Of note for this clone: These gene names are mouse names. The read is 4 residues too short to cover the CDR3 end, so that end is filled in from the germline J gene. The V gene is TRBV19, the J gene TRBJ2-3, with D perhaps TRBD2 (6 bases). Germline loops: CDR1 FNHDT, CDR2 SITEND (reference sequence). CDR3 length equals 14 residues. V gave up 6 bases and J gave up 0 bases, with 11 bases separating them. The CDR3 is CASNLGSSAETLYF. The covered CDR3 bases are TGTGCCAGCAATCTGGGGTCTAGTGCAGAA. Full variable domain (remainder filled in from reference TRBV19 and TRBJ2-3): GGIITQTPKFLIGQEGQKLTLKCQQNFNHDTMYWYRQDSGKGLRLIYYSITENDLQKGDLSEGYDASREKKSSFSLTVTSAQKNEMAVFLCASNLGSSAETLYFGSGTRLTVL.

This clone was recorded a few times. Genes and germline are mouse. The read falls 3 residues short of the CDR3 end, and the missing part is taken from the germline J gene. The genes are TRBV13-3 and TRBJ1-6, with D hard to call. TRBJ1-6 is filed as an ORF, its function uncertain. The V end was cut by 3 bases, the J end by 1 base, with 8 bases between. CDR1 is NNHDY and CDR2 is SYVADS in the germline V gene. The CDR3 has 15 amino acids. The chain's CDR3 is CASSVQTSYNSPLYF. CDR3 bases read: TGTGCCAGCAGTGTACAGACCTCCTATAATTCGCCC.

Regarding this clone: Gene labels here are mouse ones. Read sequence stops 4 residues before the CDR3 end, and the germline J gene provides the missing end. The V gene is TRBV13-2, the J gene TRBJ1-1; 7 bases match TRBD1. The germline CDR1 and CDR2 sequences are NNHNN and SYGAGS (reference sequence). CDR3 length equals 13 residues. V was pared by 9 bases and J by 0 bases, with 5 bases of the junction left unmatched. CDR3 region: CATAGTANTEVFF. Partial CDR3 DNA: TGTGCCACCGCCGGGACAGCAAACACA.

Worth noting for this clone: The genes are named according to mouse. The CDR3 is cut off 4 residues early in the read; its end comes from the germline J gene. This sample also contains other DNA sequences that code for the same CDR3. This chain joins TRBV19 and TRBJ1-2; no definite D call. Trimming shortened V by 4 bases and J by 0 bases, and 7 bases separated the two germline ends. In germline, CDR1 is FNHDT, CDR2 SITEND (reference sequence). The CDR3 totals 13 residues. The DNA read from the CDR3 is TGTGCCAGCAGTCGCACATCAAACTCC. Translated, it gives CASSRTSNS. The whole CDR3 protein reads CASSRTSNSDYTF.

With respect to this clone: Gene names and germline refer to mouse. The DNA ends 4 residues before the CDR3 does, and the rest of the CDR3 is filled in from the germline J gene. The chain is built from TRBV13-3 and TRBJ2-7; unclear D gene. This CDR3 comprises 12 residues. Germline CDR1 NNHDY, CDR2 SYVADS. The CDR3 loop reads CASSRVVDEQYF. CDR3 DNA, as far as it was read: TGTGCCAGCAGTAGGGTCGTGGAT.

In the case of this clone: Gene names follow the mouse nomenclature. The CDR3 end lies 4 residues beyond the end of the read and is filled in from the germline J gene. The chain carries TRBV19 and TRBJ2-1; 7 bases align to TRBD1. With V trimmed by 5 bases and J by 3 bases, 8 bases remained unmatched. CDR1 and CDR2 (germline): FNHDT, SITEND (reference sequence). There are 15 residues in the CDR3. CDR3: CASSPGTVSYAEQFF. Partial CDR3 DNA: TGTGCCAGCAGCCCCGGGACAGTAAGCTATGCT.

Comments on this clone: The genes and germline here are from mouse. The CDR3 DNA, read in part, is TGTGCCAGCAGCCAAGATCTGTATAACTATGCT. This codes for CASSQDLYNYA. In full, the CDR3 reads CASSQDLYNYAEQFF. This chain joins TRBV5 and TRBJ2-1; D is unclear. The read terminates 4 residues before the CDR3 end, so the remaining end is supplied by the germline J gene. CDR3 length: 15 amino acids. Germline CDR1 LGHNA, CDR2 YNLKQL (reference sequence). The V and J ends lost 0 bases and 0 bases respectively, with 6 bases between them.

Comments on this clone: Mouse names are used for the genes. The sequence runs out 4 residues before the end of the CDR3; the remainder is reconstructed from the germline J gene. The rearrangement links TRBV1 to TRBJ2-1; 10 bases line up with TRBD1. V dropped 5 bases and J dropped 3; count of bases not matched to a gene: 4. The CDR3 is 15 residues long. From germline, CDR1 is NSQYPW and CDR2 LRSPGD (reference sequence). This chain's CDR3 is CTCSPDRGLYAEQFF. CDR3 DNA, as far as it was read: TGCACCTGCAGTCCCGACAGGGGGCTCTATGCT. The full variable domain, with the rest looked up from reference TRBV1 and TRBJ2-1, is VTLLEQNPRWRLVPRGQAVNLRCILKNSQYPWMSWYQQDLQKQLQWLFTLRSPGDKEVKSLPGADYLATRVTDTELRLQVANMSQGRTLYCTCSPDRGLYAEQFFGPGTRLTVL.

This clone was recorded a few times. Gene names follow the mouse nomenclature. The read finishes 4 residues shy of the CDR3 end, and the germline J gene is used to complete it. The sample carries other DNA sequences with the same CDR3. The chain joins TRBV1 to TRBJ2-1; 14 bases are a match to TRBD2. The CDR3 sequence is 15 residues long. Germline V gives CDR1 NSQYPW, CDR2 LRSPGD (reference sequence). CDR3 in amino acids: CTCSAGTGGAAEQFF. CDR3 DNA, as far as it was read: TGCACCTGCAGTGCCGGGACTGGGGGGGCGGCT.

This clone turned up a few times. Mouse gene names and germline throughout. With the read ending 4 residues before the CDR3 end, the germline J gene is used to fill in that end. V gene TRBV14 combines with J gene TRBJ2-7, with D perhaps matching TRBD1 (6 bases). The CDR3 covers 14 residues. Germline assignment: CDR1 SGHDT and CDR2 FRDEAV. Trimming took off 1 base at V and 2 bases at J, with 10 bases between the two ends. CDR3 sequence reads: CASSFRAGAYEQYF. CDR3 DNA, as far as it was read: TGTGCCAGCAGTTTCCGGGCAGGGGCCTAT.

With regard to this clone: Here the gene names and germline are mouse. The read stops 4 residues short of the end of the CDR3; the missing end is completed from the germline J gene. V and J are TRBV1 and TRBJ2-2; 11 bases line up with TRBD1. CDR3 length: 16 amino acids. CDR1 is NSQYPW and CDR2 is LRSPGD in the germline V gene (reference sequence). Germline trimming cut 0 bases from V and 6 bases from J; bases unmatched to any gene: 3. Partial CDR3 DNA: TGCACCTGCAGTGCAGATGGGGACAGGGGGTCCGGG. This encodes CTCSADGDRGSG. The whole CDR3 is CTCSADGDRGSGQLYF.

This clone was detected only a few times. Gene names follow the mouse nomenclature. The CDR3 goes on 4 residues after the read ends, and that part is filled in from the germline J gene. The J gene is TRBJ2-4, the V gene TRBV13-1; 7 nucleotides agree with TRBD2. The CDR3 runs 11 residues. Per germline, CDR1 NSHNY and CDR2 SYGAGN. CDR3 amino acids: CASWGENTLYF. The part of the CDR3 DNA that was read is TGTGCCAGCTGGGGGGAAAAC.

With respect to this clone: Mouse gene names apply. The sequenced fragment ends 4 residues before the CDR3 boundary, so the rest is inferred from the germline J gene. The chain carries TRBV13-2 and TRBJ2-7, with TRBD2 matching over 11 bases. The length of the CDR3 is 14 residues. Germline V gene sequence: CDR1 NNHNN, CDR2 SYGAGS (reference sequence). This chain's CDR3 is CASGDAGLGDEQYF. Incomplete CDR3 DNA: TGTGCCAGCGGTGATGCGGGACTGGGGGAT.

This clone was counted between two and nine times. Gene labels here are mouse ones. With the read ending 3 residues before the CDR3 end, the germline J gene is used to fill in that end. The chain links TRBV13-1 to TRBJ1-6; 8 nucleotides agree with TRBD1. TRBJ1-6 is flagged as an ORF with uncertain function. The germline V gene encodes CDR1 NSHNY and CDR2 SYGAGN. The CDR3 is 18 amino acids. V lost 3 bases to trimming and J lost 0 bases; unmatched junction nucleotides: 8. The sequenced part of the CDR3 DNA is TGTGCCAGCAGTGGGGGACAGGACCCTAATTCCTATAATTCGCCC. Encoded protein: CASSGGQDPNSYNSP. The full CDR3 is CASSGGQDPNSYNSPLYF.

Concerning this clone: Gene names refer to mouse genes. The read stops 4 residues short of the end of the CDR3; the missing end is completed from the germline J gene. V gene TRBV1 combines with J gene TRBJ2-1, with 10 bases aligning to TRBD1. Germline V gene data show CDR1 as NSQYPW and CDR2 as LRSPGD (reference sequence). This CDR3 spans 14 amino acids. The CDR3 loop is CTCSEGQGRAEQFF. Partial CDR3 DNA: TGCACCTGCAGTGAGGGACAGGGGAGGGCT. The complete variable domain, with remaining parts taken from reference TRBV1 and TRBJ2-1, reads VTLLEQNPRWRLVPRGQAVNLRCILKNSQYPWMSWYQQDLQKQLQWLFTLRSPGDKEVKSLPGADYLATRVTDTELRLQVANMSQGRTLYCTCSEGQGRAEQFFGPGTRLTVL.

Details on this clone: Mouse names are used for the genes. The CDR3 is cut off 4 residues early in the read; its end comes from the germline J gene. The chain combines TRBV5 with TRBJ2-5, with 7 bases identical to TRBD1. Germline CDR1 LGHNA, CDR2 YNLKQL (reference sequence). V was pared by 2 bases and J by 2 bases, with 1 base of the junction left unmatched. The CDR3 contains 14 residues. The sequenced CDR3 bases are TGTGCCAGCAGCCAAAACAGGGGCCAAGAC. Its protein is CASSQNRGQD. The whole CDR3 reads CASSQNRGQDTQYF.

This clone was counted between two and nine times. Germline and genes: mouse. The read halts 4 residues ahead of the CDR3 end, with the missing end drawn from the germline J gene. Other nucleotide sequences in the sample specify the same CDR3. The genes are TRBV13-1 and TRBJ1-2, with 8 bases matching TRBD1. V was clipped by 5 bases and J by 0 bases; unmatched bases: 6. Germline CDR1 is NSHNY and CDR2 is SYGAGN. CDR3 size: 15 residues. CDR3 bases read: TGTGCCAGCAGCCCTGGACAGGGCGCAAACTCC. Its translation is CASSPGQGANS. The whole CDR3 protein is CASSPGQGANSDYTF.

Points on this clone: Gene names are mouse gene names. The CDR3 here is CASSLGQGARDTEVFF. The part of the CDR3 DNA that was read is TGTGCCAGCAGTCTTGGACAGGGGGCGCGGGACACA. This chain connects TRBV19 to TRBJ1-1; TRBD1 matches 11 bases. The CDR3 end is not reached by the read, which stops 4 residues before it; the germline J gene fills it in. Losses at the gene ends were 4 bases for V and 3 bases for J; bases not matched to a gene: 8. The CDR3 loop spans 16 amino acids. CDR1 FNHDT and CDR2 SITEND come from the germline V gene (reference sequence).

In its sample, this clone was seen a few times. The gene names here belong to mouse. Sequencing ends 4 residues short of the CDR3 end; the germline J gene provides the rest. The same CDR3 also results from other DNA sequences found in this sample. This rearrangement joins TRBV19 to TRBJ2-7; TRBD1 is a possible D gene (5 bases). Germline V lookup: CDR1 FNHDT, CDR2 SITEND (reference sequence). Between the trimmed V and J ends, which lost 5 bases and 3 bases, there was a span of 12 bases. The CDR3 is 13 residues long. The sequenced part of the CDR3 DNA is TGTGCCAGCAGACCAGGGCAGGGCTAT. Encoded protein: CASRPGQGY. The CDR3 as a whole reads CASRPGQGYEQYF. The complete variable domain, with remaining parts taken from reference TRBV19 and TRBJ2-7, reads GGIITQTPKFLIGQEGQKLTLKCQQNFNHDTMYWYRQDSGKGLRLIYYSITENDLQKGDLSEGYDASREKKSSFSLTVTSAQKNEMAVFLCASRPGQGYEQYFGPGTRLTVL.